This T cell receptor (beta chain) was captured by sequencing in a study of T cell repertoires in cytomegalovirus infection. Across the study: Both CMV infection and a matching HLA type were indicated by public TCR beta signatures.

TCRdb reanalysed the reads using MiXCR and keeps one entry per CDR3 protein. The data hold 300,000 to 400,000 distinct CDR3 sequences, with more than 8% observed a single time. From germline, CDR1 is SGHAT and CDR2 FQNNGV. The CDR3 has 16 amino acids. With V trimmed by 3 bases and J by 7 bases, 9 bases remained unmatched. Study-level findings and limits: Dominating the ex vivo response were HLA-C-restricted CMV-specific TCR beta clonotypes. CMV carriers with the relevant HLA were identified by cumulative public TCR beta family frequency.

Details on this clonotype: Its antigen is unidentified.

The material sequenced was PBMCs. The TCR originated in a human donor in good health (CMV status not recorded). Some clones in this sample may be carry-over from other donors' samples. J is TRBJ1-4 and V is TRBV11-2; 9 nucleotides line up with TRBD1. The CDR3 sequence is CASSLLQGQGIEKLFF. The CDR3 region has the DNA TGTGCCAGCAGCTTGTTACAGGGACAGGGAATTGAAAAACTGTTTTTT.